This TCR beta chain came from a study of blood T cell repertoires in COVID-19. V shed 4 bases and J shed 1 base, with 15 bases lying between them. This CDR3 contains 16 residues. CDR1 SGHNT and CDR2 YYREEE come from the germline V gene (reference sequence). The protocol was immunoSEQ multiplex PCR, while the TCRdb copy is restricted to in-frame clones and leaves out a portion. The sample has around 300,000 clones; around 87% are singletons. The V call is TRBV5-4, the J call TRBJ1-5; D not certain. Sequences were obtained from PBMCs or T cells enriched from blood (not recorded which). The TCR sequence derives from a woman in her thirties who had recovered from COVID-19. The CDR3 coding sequence is TGTGCCAGCAGCCGGGGAGGAGGAACAAGCAATCAGCCCCAGCATTTT. Protein: CASSRGGGTSNQPQHF.